The next 5 T cell receptor beta chains were all read from a single sample in a study of cytomegalovirus exposure and HLA in healthy donors. In the PCR, 60 Vbeta and 13 Jbeta primers were used. The data were produced by immunoSEQ multiplex PCR, yet TCRdb's version contains in-frame clones alone and is incomplete. The sample lists more than 140,000 clones; over 60% were seen once. Sequencing was done on a sample of PBMCs. The source of these receptors is a woman under 40 in good health and CMV-seropositive.

This chain uses TRBV30 with TRBJ2-1; possible D gene TRBD1, 5 bases. Germline lookup yields CDR1 GTSNPN and CDR2 SVGIG (reference sequence). The CDR3 is 11 residues long. CDR3 loop: CARVAQGEQFF. In DNA form, the CDR3 reads TGTGCAAGAGTAGCCCAGGGTGAGCAGTTCTTC.

The genes are TRBV10-3 and TRBJ1-4; TRBD1 matches at 7 bases. The length of the CDR3 is 15 residues. Germline V gene lookup returns CDR1 ENHRY and CDR2 SYGVKD. With V trimmed by 0 bases and J by 17 bases, 15 bases remained unmatched. CDR3 sequence: CAISESGTAQEGFFF. CDR3 bases: TGTGCCATCAGTGAGTCGGGGACAGCCCAGGAAGGGTTCTTTTTT.

This sequence joins TRBV6-5 and TRBJ2-4, with 11 bases identical to TRBD2. The V gene end was trimmed by 0 bases and the J gene end by 8 bases; junction bases not matched to a gene: 6. The germline V gene has CDR1 MNHEY and CDR2 SVGAGI. This CDR3 has 16 amino acids. CDR3 in DNA: TGTGCCAGCAGTTACTCTAGCGGGGGGGCCGGGTACATTCAGTACTTC. Its translation is CASSYSSGGAGYIQYF.

The rearrangement links TRBV15 to TRBJ1-1, with no clear D. The germline V and J ends were trimmed by 0 bases and 3 bases, with 11 bases remaining between them. From germline, CDR1 is LNHNV and CDR2 YYDKDF (reference sequence). The CDR3 spans 15 residues. CDR3 sequence: CATSRDSGRYTEAFF. As DNA, the CDR3 is TGTGCCACCAGCAGAGATTCGGGTCGATACACTGAAGCTTTCTTT.

The rearrangement joins TRBV2 to TRBJ2-1, with 8 positions matching TRBD2. In germline, CDR1 is SNHLY, CDR2 FYNNEI. CDR3 length: 15 amino acids. The J segment lost 5 bases and the V segment lost 9 bases, leaving 12 bases of the junction unmatched. The CDR3 nucleotides are TGTGCCAGTCCATCCCCAGCGGGGGACCACAATGAGCAGTTCTTC. Residues: CASPSPAGDHNEQFF.